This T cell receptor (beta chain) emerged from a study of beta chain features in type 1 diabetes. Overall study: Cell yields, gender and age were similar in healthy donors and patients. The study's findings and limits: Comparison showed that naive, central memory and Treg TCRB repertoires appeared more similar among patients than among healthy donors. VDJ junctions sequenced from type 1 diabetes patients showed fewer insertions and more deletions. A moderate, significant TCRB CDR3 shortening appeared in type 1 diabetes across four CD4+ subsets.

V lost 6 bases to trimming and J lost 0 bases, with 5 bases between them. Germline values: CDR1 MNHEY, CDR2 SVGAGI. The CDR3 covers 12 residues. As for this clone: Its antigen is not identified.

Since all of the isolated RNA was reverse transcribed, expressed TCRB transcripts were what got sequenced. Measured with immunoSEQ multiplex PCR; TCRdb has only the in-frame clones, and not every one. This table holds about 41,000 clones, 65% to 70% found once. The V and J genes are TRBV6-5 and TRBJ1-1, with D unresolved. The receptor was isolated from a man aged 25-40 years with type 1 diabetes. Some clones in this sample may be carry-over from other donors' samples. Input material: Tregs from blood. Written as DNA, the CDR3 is TGTGCCAGCAGCCAAATGAACACTGAAGCTTTCTTT. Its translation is CASSQMNTEAFF.